A single sample gave rise to the 12 T cell receptor beta chains below, sequenced in a study of T cells in Graves' hyperthyroidism and ophthalmopathy. It was RNA transcripts that yielded the amplified TCR beta CDR3 regions. RT-PCR in the first round (using the HTBI primer set) targeted the TCR CDR3. MiXCR, run by TCRdb on the multiplex PCR reads, gives a single entry per CDR3 protein. Counted here are 700,000 or so distinct CDR3 sequences, 16% occurring once; the ten biggest clones make up roughly 8%. The sample consisted of blood. These receptors were taken from a man between 18 and 29 years old with Graves' hyperthyroidism.

The chain carries TRBV6-2 or TRBV6-3 and TRBJ2-7, with TRBD1 matching 7 bases. This CDR3 contains 19 residues. The germline V gene encodes CDR1 MNHEY and CDR2 SVGEGT. J lost 2 bases, V lost 3 bases, and 19 bases had no gene match. CDR3 loop: CASSYNAPGVGQRTYEQYF. CDR3 coding DNA: TGTGCCAGCAGTTATAATGCCCCGGGTGTGGGACAGAGAACCTACGAGCAGTACTTC.

This clonotype was seen a handful of times. The V call is TRBV10-3, the J call TRBJ2-1; 9 nucleotides agree with TRBD1. From germline, CDR1 is ENHRY and CDR2 SYGVKD. This CDR3 spans 15 amino acids. V lost 7 bases, J lost 6 bases, and 10 bases stayed unmatched. In DNA, the CDR3 is TGTGCCATCACTGTTGGTGGGACAGGGCTCAATGAGCAGTTCTTC. Encoded protein: CAITVGGTGLNEQFF.

This clonotype was counted many times. The genes are TRBV19 and TRBJ2-3, with TRBD1 identical over 8 bases. CDR1 and CDR2 (germline): LNHDA, SQIVND (reference sequence). Germline trimming cut 5 bases from V and 0 bases from J; bases unmatched to any gene: 4. The length of the CDR3 is 15 residues. The CDR3 DNA reads TGTGCCAGTAGTGACCGGGACAGGAGCACAGATACGCAGTATTTT. Its translation: CASSDRDRSTDTQYF.

This clonotype was seen only a few times. This chain joins TRBV9 and TRBJ1-5, with D possibly matching TRBD1 (5 bases). CDR3 length equals 14 residues. Trimming removed 2 bases at V and 3 bases at J, with 9 bases between. Germline CDR1 reads SGDLS; CDR2 reads YYNGEE. CDR3 sequence reads: CASSVGVNNQPQHF. The CDR3 region has the DNA TGTGCCAGCAGCGTGGGGGTTAACAATCAGCCCCAGCATTTT.

This clonotype was observed at least ten times. The chain recombines TRBV11-1 with TRBJ2-5; 10 bases line up with TRBD1. The germline gives CDR1 SGHAT, CDR2 FQDESV (reference sequence). Trimming took 4 bases from V and 6 from J; bases not matched to a gene: 5. CDR3 length: 14 residues. The CDR3 loop is CASSSRGQGKTQYF. CDR3 sequence (DNA): TGTGCCAGCAGCTCGCGGGGACAGGGGAAGACCCAGTACTTC.

The chain recombines TRBV6-1 with TRBJ1-1; tentatively, D is TRBD1 (6 bases). V was trimmed by 8 bases and J by 6 bases, leaving 13 bases between them. The CDR3 loop spans 12 amino acids. Germline assignment: CDR1 MNHNS and CDR2 SASEGT. The CDR3 coding sequence is TGTGCCAGCCGGAGTCGGGGGCCTGAAGCTTTCTTT. Translated, it gives CASRSRGPEAFF.

This clonotype was counted ten times or more. The chain recombines TRBV6-1 with TRBJ2-3; weak D call: TRBD1 (8 bases). The V and J ends lost 4 bases and 5 bases respectively, with 13 bases between them. CDR1 is MNHNS and CDR2 is SASEGT in the germline V gene. The CDR3 is made up of 14 amino acids. CDR3 in DNA: TGTGCCAGCAGTGCAGGGGGCGGGAGAGATACGCAGTATTTT. Protein product: CASSAGGGRDTQYF.

The gene calls are TRBV20-1 and TRBJ2-7; 9 bases match TRBD1. CDR3 length: 13 residues. The V and J ends lost 4 bases and 3 bases, in that order; junction bases with no gene match: 4. Germline values: CDR1 DFQATT, CDR2 SNEGSKA (reference sequence). The CDR3 region is CSATGQGFYEQYF. CDR3 DNA sequence: TGCAGTGCTACGGGACAGGGATTCTACGAGCAGTACTTC.

This clonotype came up a few times. J is TRBJ1-2 and V is TRBV29-1; D is perhaps TRBD1 (6 bases). The V end was cut by 7 bases, the J end by 6 bases, with 15 bases between. Looked up from germline, CDR1 is SQVTM and CDR2 is ANQGSEA. The CDR3 has 12 amino acids. The CDR3: CSARTEKHGYTF. The DNA for the CDR3 is TGCAGCGCCCGGACAGAGAAGCATGGCTACACCTTC.

This rearrangement joins TRBV24-1 to TRBJ2-1; 8 bases line up with TRBD2. J was trimmed by 3 bases and V by 8 bases; bases with no gene match: 5. The CDR3 totals 14 residues. Looked up from germline, CDR1 is KGHDR and CDR2 is SFDVKD. DNA for the CDR3: TGTGCCACCAAGCGGGAGCGAAACTACAATGAGCAGTTCTTC. It yields the protein CATKRERNYNEQFF.

The table lists this clonotype with a few counts. The chain employs TRBV6-1 and TRBJ2-7; perhaps TRBD1 as D (5 bases). The CDR3 consists of 14 residues. Trimming took 1 base from V and 7 from J, leaving 14 bases between them. Germline V gene lookup returns CDR1 MNHNS and CDR2 SASEGT. CDR3 DNA: TGTGCCAGCAGTGAAGAACAGGCTCCAAGGGAGCAGTACTTC. This sequence encodes CASSEEQAPREQYF.

A few counts support this clonotype. This chain uses TRBV24-1 with TRBJ2-5; D is unresolved. The germline CDR1 and CDR2 sequences are KGHDR and SFDVKD. Trimming took 3 bases from V and 2 from J, leaving 15 bases between them. CDR3 size: 16 residues. The CDR3 sequence: CATSDPSSLLQETQYF. The CDR3 nucleotides are TGTGCCACCAGTGATCCCTCAAGCTTACTTCAAGAGACCCAGTACTTC.